This T cell receptor (beta chain) was recovered during a study of a mutant IDH1 vaccine in newly diagnosed glioma. Points on this clone: Antigen: not known.

Libraries were prepared by immunoSEQ multiplex PCR; TCRdb keeps only in-frame clonotypes and omits some of them. The sample carries roughly 56,000 clones, 76% recorded once. This CDR3 is 14 amino acids long. The V end was cut by 5 bases, the J end by 4 bases, with 16 bases between. Germline CDR1 SGHDT, CDR2 YYEEEE. As to time point: week 47, end of study. In the vaccine, a single dose held 300 ug of the mutant IDH1 20-mer peptide, along with topical imiquimod. The input for sequencing was PBMCs, taken from a glioma patient whose treatment included an IDH1 peptide vaccine. The clonotype was recovered from a woman between 40 and 50 years old with glioma. Some clones in this sample may be carry-over from other donors' samples. The genes are TRBV5-6 and TRBJ2-7; tentatively, D is TRBD1 or TRBD2 (5 bases each). CDR3 sequence (DNA): TGTGCCAGCAGGTCCGGGACGGCGGAATACGAGCAGTACTTC. This sequence encodes CASRSGTAEYEQYF.